This entry lists 23 T cell receptor beta chains sequenced from one sample in a study of T-cell memory formation after mild COVID-19. One entry per CDR3 protein, called by TCRdb with MiXCR from the 5' RACE reads. The sample includes some 340,000 distinct CDR3 sequences, roughly 13% of them seen just once. The source material was PBMCs or a T cell subset sorted from them (not recorded which). Receptor source: a man between 18 and 35 years old who had mild COVID-19 (a few samples of this study predate the infection). Cell type and time point are not known.

This clonotype has just a few counts. This chain connects TRBV7-2 to TRBJ2-4, with 10 bases identical to TRBD2. J gave up 1 base and V 6 bases, and 6 bases lay outside the gene matches. The V gene's germline CDR1 is SGHTA and CDR2 FQGNSA. CDR3 length: 16 amino acids. CDR3 protein: CASSLRGLAAKNIQYF. CDR3 sequence (DNA): TGTGCCAGCAGTCTTAGGGGACTAGCGGCCAAAAACATTCAGTACTTC.

This clonotype showed up just a few times. The chain recombines TRBV14 with TRBJ2-3; D may match TRBD1 or TRBD2 (5 bases each). V lost 6 bases to trimming and J lost 9 bases, with 16 bases between them. The CDR3 runs 13 residues. Looked up from germline, CDR1 is SGHDN and CDR2 is FVKESK. The CDR3 bases are TGTGCCAGCAGTCGACCGGGGCCTCAGACGCAGTATTTT. Encoded protein: CASSRPGPQTQYF.

The chain employs TRBV7-2 and TRBJ2-1, with TRBD2 matching 9 bases. The CDR3 spans 16 residues. Germline CDR1 and CDR2: SGHTA and FQGNSA. Germline trimming cut 0 bases from V and 3 bases from J; bases unmatched to any gene: 3. CDR3 nucleotides: TGTGCCAGCAGCTTAGCGGCTAGCGGGGTCTACAATGAGCAGTTCTTC. Translation gives CASSLAASGVYNEQFF.

This chain uses TRBV7-2 with TRBJ2-3; 8 bases map to TRBD2. From germline, CDR1 is SGHTA and CDR2 FQGNSA. The CDR3 runs to 14 residues. V lost 5 bases and J lost 9; bases outside the gene matches: 10. CDR3 in amino acids: CASSPGGSAGTQYF. CDR3 DNA: TGTGCCAGCAGCCCGGGAGGGTCAGCCGGCACGCAGTATTTT.

This clonotype was picked up many times. The chain recombines TRBV6-6 with TRBJ2-2; unclear D gene. V was shortened by 2 bases and J by 3 bases, with 10 bases between the two germline ends. From germline, CDR1 is MNHNY and CDR2 SVGAGI (reference sequence). The CDR3 consists of 15 residues. CDR3 in DNA: TGTGCCAGCAGTTACAACTCGCCGCACACCGGGGAGCTGTTTTTT. The encoded protein is CASSYNSPHTGELFF.

This chain connects TRBV11-2 to TRBJ2-5; D possibly uses TRBD1 or TRBD2 (6 bases each). Germline V gives CDR1 SGHAT, CDR2 FQNNGV. This CDR3 has 14 residues. V was pared by 3 bases and J by 5 bases, with 13 bases between. The CDR3 nucleotides read TGTGCCAGCAGCTTGGAGGGGGGCTTCGAGACCCAGTACTTC. Translating it yields CASSLEGGFETQYF.

Only a few counts were recorded for this clonotype. This chain joins TRBV12-3 or TRBV12-4 and TRBJ2-2; D is possibly TRBD1 (6 bases). The CDR3 contains 15 residues. V lost 4 bases, J lost 1 base, and 10 bases lay in between. In nucleotides, the CDR3 is TGTGCCAGCAGTTCTACGGGACAGAACACCGGGGAGCTGTTTTTT. Residues: CASSSTGQNTGELFF.

This clonotype was recorded only once. The chain joins TRBV27 to TRBJ1-5; D gene ambiguous. V dropped 2 bases and J dropped 1 base, with 9 bases sitting between them. CDR1 is MNHEY and CDR2 is SMNVEV in the germline V gene (reference sequence). The CDR3 is made up of 15 amino acids. CDR3 coding DNA: TGTGCCAGCAGTTTAGTCCCCATAAGCAATCAGCCCCAGCATTTT. As protein: CASSLVPISNQPQHF.

As regards this clonotype: Compared with germline, one end of the junction differs, possibly owing to a read error. This chain connects TRBV24-1 to TRBJ2-3, with a possible D match to TRBD2 (6 bases). CDR1 and CDR2 (germline): KGHDR, SFDVKD. The CDR3 totals 13 residues. CDR3 protein: CATREGGTDTPYF. In nucleotides, the CDR3 is TGTGCCACCAGGGAGGGTGGCACAGATACGCCGTATTTT.

V gene TRBV5-1 combines with J gene TRBJ1-2; D call uncertain. Trimming shortened V by 0 bases and J by 0 bases, and 9 bases separated the two germline ends. This CDR3 region has 15 residues. Germline V gene data show CDR1 as SGHRS and CDR2 as YFSETQ. The CDR3 loop reads CASSLAVGANYGYTF. DNA of the CDR3: TGCGCCAGCAGCTTGGCCGTCGGAGCTAACTATGGCTACACCTTC.

The chain combines TRBV2 with TRBJ2-3, with D possibly matching TRBD2 (6 bases). The CDR3 is 14 amino acids. V was trimmed by 4 bases and J by 2 bases, leaving 10 bases between them. Germline V lookup: CDR1 SNHLY, CDR2 FYNNEI. The CDR3 coding sequence is TGTGCCAGCAGTGGGCTAGCGCACACAGATACGCAGTATTTT. Amino acid sequence: CASSGLAHTDTQYF.

A remark on this clonotype: A much larger clone is a single base away; this may be a read error. This chain links TRBV20-1 with TRBJ2-7; D call uncertain. The CDR3 totals 11 residues. CDR1 is DFQATT, CDR2 SNEGSKA, per germline (reference sequence). CDR3 DNA sequence: TGCAGTGCTAGCCCCGAATACGGGCAGTACTTC. This encodes CSASPEYGQYF.

The chain joins TRBV20-1 to TRBJ2-5, with TRBD2 as a possible D gene (7 bases). Germline loops: CDR1 DFQATT, CDR2 SNEGSKA (reference sequence). V was clipped by 4 bases and J by 3 bases, with 12 bases between them. This CDR3 region has 13 residues. The DNA for the CDR3 is TGCAGTGCTATAGGGGAGGGGGAAGAGACCCAGTACTTC. As protein: CSAIGEGEETQYF.

There are a few counts of this clonotype. The rearrangement joins TRBV5-1 to TRBJ1-2; tentative D call: TRBD1 (6 bases). The CDR3 loop spans 13 amino acids. Germline CDR1 and CDR2: SGHRS and YFSETQ. V was trimmed by 2 bases and J by 8 bases, leaving 13 bases between them. The chain's CDR3 is CASSLETGTGYTF. The CDR3 region has the DNA TGCGCCAGCAGCTTAGAGACCGGGACAGGCTACACCTTC. The entire variable domain, with the rest obtained from reference TRBV5-1 and TRBJ1-2, is as follows: KAGVTQTPRYLIKTRGQQVTLSCSPISGHRSVSWYQQTPGQGLQFLFEYFSETQRNKGNFPGRFSGRQFSNSRSEMNVSTLELGDSALYLCASSLETGTGYTFGSGTRLTVV.

The chain is built from TRBV29-1 and TRBJ2-2; TRBD2 agrees at 9 bases. The CDR3 is 15 residues long. Per the germline V gene, CDR1 is SQVTM and CDR2 is ANQGSEA. Trimming at V came to 4 bases and at J to 1 base, leaving 4 bases not matched to a gene. The CDR3 DNA reads TGCAGCGTTGTATTAGCGGGGGTGAACACCGGGGAGCTGTTTTTT. It is translated as CSVVLAGVNTGELFF.

This clonotype is a singleton in its sample. The CDR3 loop is CASSYTRRGASTDTQYF. Written as DNA, the CDR3 is TGTGCCAGCAGTTACACAAGACGGGGTGCTAGCACAGATACGCAGTATTTT. The rearrangement links TRBV6-5 to TRBJ2-3, with a weak D call TRBD2 (5 bases). The germline V gene encodes CDR1 MNHEY and CDR2 SVGAGI. Trimming took off 2 bases at V and 0 bases at J, with 15 bases between the two ends. The CDR3 has 17 amino acids.

The chain recombines TRBV20-1 with TRBJ2-3; TRBD2 agrees at 11 bases. This CDR3 has 13 residues. Trimming removed 7 bases from V and 3 bases from J; junction bases left unmatched: 3. Germline CDR1 is DFQATT and CDR2 is SNEGSKA (reference sequence). In DNA form, the CDR3 reads TGCAGTGTTAGCGGGGGGGCAACAGATACGCAGTATTTT. Its protein product is CSVSGGATDTQYF.

This clonotype was counted many times. This chain joins TRBV27 and TRBJ2-3; D ambiguous. V gave up 5 bases and J gave up 0 bases, with 3 bases separating them. CDR3 size: 12 residues. In germline, CDR1 is MNHEY, CDR2 SMNVEV (reference sequence). The CDR3 spells CASSHSTDTQYF. The CDR3 coding sequence is TGTGCCAGCAGTCATAGCACAGATACGCAGTATTTT.

The V and J genes are TRBV29-1 and TRBJ2-1; no clear D gene. This CDR3 is built from 11 residues. Germline CDR1 is SQVTM and CDR2 is ANQGSEA. V was cut by 2 bases and J by 12 bases, with 11 bases left in between. The CDR3 protein is CSVELGWGQFF. The CDR3 bases are TGCAGCGTTGAATTAGGGTGGGGGCAGTTCTTC.

The rearrangement links TRBV7-8 to TRBJ2-7, with D possibly TRBD2 on 5 matching bases. The CDR3 has 10 amino acids. The germline gives CDR1 SGHVS, CDR2 FQNEAQ. The V and J ends lost 7 bases and 7 bases respectively, with 8 bases between them. The chain's CDR3 is CASIRGEQYV. DNA of the CDR3: TGTGCCAGCATCCGGGGAGAGCAGTACGTC.

This clonotype was counted a few times. V is TRBV29-1 and J is TRBJ2-5, with D hard to call. Germline CDR1 is SQVTM and CDR2 is ANQGSEA. Trimming shortened V by 5 bases and J by 4 bases, and 11 bases separated the two germline ends. CDR3 length: 12 amino acids. CDR3 residues: CSVSGFVETQYF. CDR3 coding DNA: TGCAGCGTTTCTGGGTTTGTAGAGACCCAGTACTTC.

This clonotype turned up a few times. V and J are TRBV7-3 and TRBJ2-1; D call uncertain. The CDR3 spans 11 residues. V shed 6 bases and J shed 12 bases, with 12 bases lying between them. Germline-derived CDR1 and CDR2 are SGHTA and FQGTGA. The CDR3 coding sequence is TGTGCCAGCAGTCCCGGCGATGGGCAGTTCTTC. Its protein is CASSPGDGQFF.

This sequence joins TRBV7-9 and TRBJ2-3, with TRBD1 identical over 8 bases. The CDR3 covers 14 residues. Trimming took 5 bases from V and 4 from J; bases not matched to a gene: 5. Germline loops: CDR1 SEHNR, CDR2 FQNEAQ (reference sequence). DNA for the CDR3: TGTGCCAGCAGCGCAGGACAGGGCCCAGATACGCAGTATTTT. Its translation: CASSAGQGPDTQYF.